This T cell receptor (beta chain) was identified during a study of Graves' ophthalmopathy and Graves' hyperthyroidism. The wider study: Over 18 months of follow-up, stable hyperthyroidism required that no ophthalmopathy appear. Overall study results and limits: The model achieved 70.59% sensitivity and about 76% specificity for ophthalmopathy progression.

In this sample, this clonotype turned up many times. The target antigen is unknown. The CDR3 is made up of 16 amino acids. V lost 7 bases to trimming and J lost 4 bases, with 22 bases between them. Germline assignment: CDR1 SGHAT and CDR2 FQNNGV. From RNA, the CDR3 regions of TCR beta chains were amplified and sequenced. Following a first-round RT-PCR that used HTBI primers, a second-round multiplex PCR was carried out. Each CDR3 protein gets one entry after TCRdb re-called the multiplex PCR reads with MiXCR. The sample holds 580,000 or so distinct CDR3 sequences, less than 40% seen once. The chain has TRBV11-2 and TRBJ1-2, with D perhaps matching TRBD1 (6 bases). The clonotype was recovered from an adult man with Graves' hyperthyroidism. The sample taken for sequencing was peripheral blood or thyroid tissue (not recorded which). The CDR3 coding sequence is TGTGCCAGCAACAAGCAGGGACAACCGGGAGGCTATGGCTACACCTTC. It translates to CASNKQGQPGGYGYTF.